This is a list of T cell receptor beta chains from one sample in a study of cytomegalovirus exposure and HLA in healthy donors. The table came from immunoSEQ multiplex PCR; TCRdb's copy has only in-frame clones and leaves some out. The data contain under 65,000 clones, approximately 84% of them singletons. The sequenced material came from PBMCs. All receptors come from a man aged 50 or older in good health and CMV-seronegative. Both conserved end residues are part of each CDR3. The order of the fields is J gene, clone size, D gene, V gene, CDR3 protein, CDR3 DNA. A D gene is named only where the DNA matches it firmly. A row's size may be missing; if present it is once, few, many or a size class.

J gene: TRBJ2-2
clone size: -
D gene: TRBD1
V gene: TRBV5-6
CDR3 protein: CASNLRGLNTGELFF
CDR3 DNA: TGTGCCAGCAACCTCAGGGGGCTCAACACCGGGGAGCTGTTTTTT

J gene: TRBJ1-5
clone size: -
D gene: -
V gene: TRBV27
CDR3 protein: CASSSGPPPQHF
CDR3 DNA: TGTGCCAGCAGTTCCGGTCCCCCGCCCCAGCATTTT

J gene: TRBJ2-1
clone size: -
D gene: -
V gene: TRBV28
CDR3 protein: CASRTQGISYNEQFF
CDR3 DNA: TGTGCCAGCAGGACACAGGGAATATCCTACAATGAGCAGTTCTTC

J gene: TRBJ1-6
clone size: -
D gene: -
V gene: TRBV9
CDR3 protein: CASSAQGQLPGSPLHF
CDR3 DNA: TGTGCCAGCAGCGCCCAAGGACAGTTACCTGGTTCACCCCTCCACTTT

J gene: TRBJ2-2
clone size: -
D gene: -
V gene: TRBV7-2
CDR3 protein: CASSLILAGASNTGELFF
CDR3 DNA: TGTGCCAGCAGCTTAATACTGGCGGGGGCCTCGAACACCGGGGAGCTGTTTTTT

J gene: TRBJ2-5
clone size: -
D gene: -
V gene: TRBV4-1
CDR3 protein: CASSQGRGPGETQYF
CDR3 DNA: TGCGCCAGCAGCCAAGGTCGGGGTCCTGGTGAGACCCAGTACTTC

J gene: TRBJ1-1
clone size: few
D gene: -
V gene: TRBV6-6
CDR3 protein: CASTPWASNTEAFF
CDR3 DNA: TGTGCCAGCACCCCCTGGGCATCCAACACTGAAGCTTTCTTT

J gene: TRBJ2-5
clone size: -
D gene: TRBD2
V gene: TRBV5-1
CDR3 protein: CASSWGPSGGSETQYF
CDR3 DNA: TGCGCCAGCAGCTGGGGGCCTAGCGGGGGATCGGAGACCCAGTACTTC

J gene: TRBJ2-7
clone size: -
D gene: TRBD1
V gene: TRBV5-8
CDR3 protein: CASSLDRGVDEQYF
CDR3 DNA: TGTGCCAGCAGCTTGGACAGGGGAGTGGACGAGCAGTACTTC

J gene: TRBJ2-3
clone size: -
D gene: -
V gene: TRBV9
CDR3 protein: CASSVGAGVGTDTQYF
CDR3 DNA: TGTGCCAGCAGCGTAGGGGCAGGCGTCGGCACAGATACGCAGTATTTT

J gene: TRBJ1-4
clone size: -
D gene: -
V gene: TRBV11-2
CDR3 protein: CASSLVGVSELFF
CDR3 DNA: TGTGCCAGCAGCTTAGTCGGGGTATCTGAACTGTTTTTT

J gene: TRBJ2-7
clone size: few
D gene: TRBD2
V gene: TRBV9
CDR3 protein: CASSVAASGYEQYF
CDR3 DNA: TGTGCCAGCAGCGTAGCGGCTAGCGGCTACGAGCAGTACTTC

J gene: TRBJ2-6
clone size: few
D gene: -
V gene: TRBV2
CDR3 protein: CASSDRGSGANVLTF
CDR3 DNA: TGTGCCAGCAGTGACAGGGGCTCTGGGGCCAACGTCCTGACTTTC

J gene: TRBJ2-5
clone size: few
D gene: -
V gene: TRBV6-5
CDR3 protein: CASMAGTATQYF
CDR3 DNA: TGTGCCAGCATGGCAGGAACCGCGACCCAGTACTTC

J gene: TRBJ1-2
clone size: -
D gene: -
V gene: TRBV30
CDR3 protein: CAWSQLGLTYGYTF
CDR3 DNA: TGTGCCTGGAGTCAACTGGGACTAACCTATGGCTACACCTTC

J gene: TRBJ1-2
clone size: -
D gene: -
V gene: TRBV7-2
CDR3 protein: CASLETGKKSVGYTF
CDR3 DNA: TGTGCCAGCCTGGAAACAGGGAAAAAAAGTGTTGGCTACACCTTC

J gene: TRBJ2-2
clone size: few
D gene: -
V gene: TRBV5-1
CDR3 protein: CASSYPGDTGELFF
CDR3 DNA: TGCGCCAGCAGCTATCCAGGGGACACCGGGGAGCTGTTTTTT

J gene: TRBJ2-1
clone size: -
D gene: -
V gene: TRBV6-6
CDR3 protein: CASSYLQWYEQFF
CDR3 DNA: TGTGCCAGCAGTTACCTACAGTGGTATGAGCAGTTCTTC

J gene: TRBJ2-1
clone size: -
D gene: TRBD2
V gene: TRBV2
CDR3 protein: CASSGGASGRFNEQFF
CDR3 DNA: TGTGCCAGCAGTGGGGGGGCTAGCGGGAGGTTCAATGAGCAGTTCTTC

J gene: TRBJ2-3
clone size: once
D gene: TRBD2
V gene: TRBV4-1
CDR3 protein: CASSLGLAGGPTDTQYF
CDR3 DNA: TGCGCCAGCAGCCTGGGACTAGCGGGGGGTCCCACAGATACGCAGTATTTT

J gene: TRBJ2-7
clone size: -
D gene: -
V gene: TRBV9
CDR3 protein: CASSPTGTPYEQYF
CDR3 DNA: TGTGCCAGCAGCCCAACCGGGACTCCTTACGAGCAGTACTTC

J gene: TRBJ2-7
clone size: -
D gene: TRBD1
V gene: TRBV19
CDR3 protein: CASSSNRDRNYEQYF
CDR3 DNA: TGTGCCAGTAGTTCCAACCGGGACAGGAACTACGAGCAGTACTTC

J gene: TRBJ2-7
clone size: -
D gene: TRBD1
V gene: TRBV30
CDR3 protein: CAWTPTGHYEQYF
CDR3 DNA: TGTGCCTGGACCCCGACAGGGCACTACGAGCAGTACTTC

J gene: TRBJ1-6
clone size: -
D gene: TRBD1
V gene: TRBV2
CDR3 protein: CASSGTGGGSPLHF
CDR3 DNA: TGTGCCAGCAGTGGGACAGGGGGTGGTTCACCCCTCCACTTT

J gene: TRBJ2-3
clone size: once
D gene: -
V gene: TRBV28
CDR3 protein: CASSYPVGVAGASTDTQYF
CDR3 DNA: TGTGCCAGCAGTTACCCCGTGGGGGTTGCGGGGGCTAGCACAGATACGCAGTATTTT

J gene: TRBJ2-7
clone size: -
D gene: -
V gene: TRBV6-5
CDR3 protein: CASSRSRGAYEQYF
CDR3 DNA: TGTGCCAGCAGCCGCTCACGGGGGGCTTACGAGCAGTACTTC

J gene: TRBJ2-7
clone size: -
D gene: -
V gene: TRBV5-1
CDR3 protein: CASSWTGTSSYEQYF
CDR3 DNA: TGCGCCAGCAGCTGGACCGGGACAAGCTCCTACGAGCAGTACTTC

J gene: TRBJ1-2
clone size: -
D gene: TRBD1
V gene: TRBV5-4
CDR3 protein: CASSFQGAEYGYTF
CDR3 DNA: TGTGCCAGCAGCTTCCAGGGGGCGGAATATGGCTACACCTTC

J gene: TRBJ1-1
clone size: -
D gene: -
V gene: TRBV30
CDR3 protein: CAWSNGGTEAFF
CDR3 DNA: TGTGCCTGGAGTAACGGGGGCACTGAAGCTTTCTTT

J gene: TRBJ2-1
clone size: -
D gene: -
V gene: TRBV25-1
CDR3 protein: CASMLGGAHEQFF
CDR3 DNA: TGTGCCAGCATGCTCGGTGGGGCCCATGAGCAGTTCTTC

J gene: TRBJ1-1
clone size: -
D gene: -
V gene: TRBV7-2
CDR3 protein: CASSPQVYTEAFF
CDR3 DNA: TGTGCCAGCAGCCCTCAGGTCTACACTGAAGCTTTCTTT

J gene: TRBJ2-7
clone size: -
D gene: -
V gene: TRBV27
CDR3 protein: CASSSAGTYEQYF
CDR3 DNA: TGTGCCAGCAGTTCGGCGGGTACCTACGAGCAGTACTTC

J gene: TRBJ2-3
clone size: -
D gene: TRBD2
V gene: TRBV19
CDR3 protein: CASVDLAGARDTQYF
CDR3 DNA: TGTGCCAGTGTGGACCTAGCGGGGGCGCGGGATACGCAGTATTTT

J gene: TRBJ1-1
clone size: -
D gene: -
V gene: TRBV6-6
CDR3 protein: CASTQTGNTEAFF
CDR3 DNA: TGTGCCAGCACCCAGACGGGGAACACTGAAGCTTTCTTT

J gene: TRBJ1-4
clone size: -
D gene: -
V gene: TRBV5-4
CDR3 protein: CASSLGQLNEKLFF
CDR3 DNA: TGTGCCAGCAGCTTGGGACAGCTAAATGAAAAACTGTTTTTT

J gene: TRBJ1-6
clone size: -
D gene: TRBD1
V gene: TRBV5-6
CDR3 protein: CASRWGQGNSPLHF
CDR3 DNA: TGTGCCAGCAGGTGGGGACAGGGTAATTCACCCCTCCACTTT

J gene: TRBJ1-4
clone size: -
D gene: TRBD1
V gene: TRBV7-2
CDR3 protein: CASSLDRGREKLFF
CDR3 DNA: TGTGCCAGCAGCTTAGACAGGGGGCGAGAAAAACTGTTTTTT

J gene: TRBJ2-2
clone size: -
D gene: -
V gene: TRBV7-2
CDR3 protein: CASSLGGGAGELFF
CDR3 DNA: TGTGCCAGCAGCTTAGGAGGGGGGGCCGGGGAGCTGTTTTTT

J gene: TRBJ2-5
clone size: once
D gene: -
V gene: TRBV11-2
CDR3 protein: CASSPWPTGEGETQYF
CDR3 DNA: TGTGCCAGCAGCCCCTGGCCGACAGGGGAGGGGGAGACCCAGTACTTC

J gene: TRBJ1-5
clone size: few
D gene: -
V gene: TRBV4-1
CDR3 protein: CASSRTGSNQPQHF
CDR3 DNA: TGCGCCAGCAGCAGGACGGGGAGCAATCAGCCCCAGCATTTT

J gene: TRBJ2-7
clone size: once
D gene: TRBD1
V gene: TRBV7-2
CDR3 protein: CASSSRTGIYEQYF
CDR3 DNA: TGTGCCAGCAGCTCGCGGACAGGGATTTACGAGCAGTACTTC

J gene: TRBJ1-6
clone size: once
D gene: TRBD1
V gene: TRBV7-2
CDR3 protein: CASSLQPGGYNSPLHF
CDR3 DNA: TGTGCCAGCAGCTTACAACCAGGGGGATATAATTCACCCCTCCACTTT

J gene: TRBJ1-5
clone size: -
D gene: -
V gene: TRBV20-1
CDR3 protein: CSAFHRPQHF
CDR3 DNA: TGCAGTGCTTTCCACAGGCCCCAGCATTTT

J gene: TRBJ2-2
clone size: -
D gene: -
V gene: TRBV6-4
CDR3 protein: CASSTTQGNTGELFF
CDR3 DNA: TGTGCCAGCAGTACAACCCAGGGAAACACCGGGGAGCTGTTTTTT

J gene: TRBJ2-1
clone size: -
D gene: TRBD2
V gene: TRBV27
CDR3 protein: CASSLVAGGLYNEQFF
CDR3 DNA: TGTGCCAGCAGTTTAGTGGCGGGGGGCCTCTACAATGAGCAGTTCTTC

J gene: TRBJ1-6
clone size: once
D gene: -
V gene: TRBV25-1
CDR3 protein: CASSEGAGGNSPLHF
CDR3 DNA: TGTGCCAGCAGTGAGGGGGCCGGCGGAAACTCACCCCTCCACTTT

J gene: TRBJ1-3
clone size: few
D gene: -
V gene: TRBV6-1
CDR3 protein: CASREGGSGNTIYF
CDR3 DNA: TGTGCCAGCAGAGAGGGGGGGTCTGGAAACACCATATATTTT

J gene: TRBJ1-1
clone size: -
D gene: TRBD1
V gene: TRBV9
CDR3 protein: CASSAGGRTEAFF
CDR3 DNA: TGTGCCAGCAGCGCAGGGGGCCGGACTGAAGCTTTCTTT

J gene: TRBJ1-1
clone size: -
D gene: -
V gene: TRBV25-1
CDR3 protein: CASSVRGNTEAFF
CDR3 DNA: TGTGCCAGCAGTGTTCGGGGGAACACTGAAGCTTTCTTT

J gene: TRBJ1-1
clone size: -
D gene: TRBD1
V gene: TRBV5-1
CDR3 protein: CASSLGTANTEAFF
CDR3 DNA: TGCGCCAGCAGCTTAGGGACAGCGAACACTGAAGCTTTCTTT

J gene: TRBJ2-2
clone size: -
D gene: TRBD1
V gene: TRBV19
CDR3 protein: CATARGGQGSTGELFF
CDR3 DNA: TGTGCCACCGCGCGAGGGGGACAGGGTTCGACCGGGGAGCTGTTTTTT

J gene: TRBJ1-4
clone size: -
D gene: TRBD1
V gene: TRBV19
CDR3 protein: CASSRDRAEKLFF
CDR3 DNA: TGTGCCAGTAGTAGAGACAGGGCTGAAAAACTGTTTTTT

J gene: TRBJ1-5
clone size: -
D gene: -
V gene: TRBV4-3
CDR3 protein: CASSQDHASNQPQHF
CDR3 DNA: TGCGCCAGCAGCCAAGATCATGCGTCGAATCAGCCCCAGCATTTT

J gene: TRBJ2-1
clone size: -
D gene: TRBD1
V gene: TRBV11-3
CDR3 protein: CASSPGDSSYNEQFF
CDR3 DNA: TGTGCCAGCAGCCCAGGGGACAGCTCCTACAATGAGCAGTTCTTC

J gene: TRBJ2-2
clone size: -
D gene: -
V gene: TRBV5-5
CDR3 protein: CASIPRPVYGAGELFF
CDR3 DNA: TGTGCCAGCATCCCACGGCCGGTATACGGGGCCGGGGAGCTGTTTTTT

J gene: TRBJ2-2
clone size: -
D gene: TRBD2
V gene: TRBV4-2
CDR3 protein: CASSHTSGGANTGELFF
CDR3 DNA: TGTGCCAGCAGCCATACTAGCGGGGGGGCGAACACCGGGGAGCTGTTTTTT

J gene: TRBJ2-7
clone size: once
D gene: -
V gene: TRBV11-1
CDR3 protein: CASSLGSSYEQYF
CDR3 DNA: TGTGCCAGCAGCTTGGGGAGCTCCTACGAGCAGTACTTC

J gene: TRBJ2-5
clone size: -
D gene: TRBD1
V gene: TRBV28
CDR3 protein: CASSLQGAGRQETQYF
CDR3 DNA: TGTGCCAGCAGTTTACAGGGGGCGGGTAGGCAAGAGACCCAGTACTTC

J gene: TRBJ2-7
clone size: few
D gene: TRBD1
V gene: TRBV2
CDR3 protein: CASSEGTGKTYEQYF
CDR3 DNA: TGTGCCAGCAGCGAAGGGACAGGGAAAACCTACGAGCAGTACTTC